The T cell receptor beta chain under discussion was sequenced for a study of cytomegalovirus exposure and HLA in healthy donors. CDR3 size: 17 residues. The V gene lost 4 bases and the J gene lost 4 bases, with 18 bases spanning the gap. Germline V gene sequence: CDR1 SGHRS, CDR2 YFSETQ. Concerning this clone: The antigen remains unidentified.

PCR used 60 Vbeta primers and 13 Jbeta primers. Assay: immunoSEQ multiplex PCR; the TCRdb copy retains only in-frame clones and omits some. The sample table sets out some 80,000 clones. Overall study findings and caveats: Reports showed the classifier diagnosing cytomegalovirus status with high specificity and sensitivity. Later, an analysis found that common viral pathogens appeared to be linked with several of the most significant clusters. Rarity marked most TCR sequences, yet some public TCRs occurred in many donors. A few CMV-associated chains were confirmed in vitro to be specific for CMV antigens.

The chain couples TRBV5-1 to TRBJ2-6, with TRBD2 as a possible D gene (6 bases). This clonotype originated in a woman aged 25-40 years in good health and CMV-seronegative. The sequenced sample consisted of PBMCs. In DNA, the CDR3 is TGCGCCAGCAGCCCCCGCCGGGACTTCGGGGGGGCCAACGTCCTGACTTTC. Translated: CASSPRRDFGGANVLTF.